The clone carrying this T cell receptor (beta chain) was seen more than once but under ten times. Its antigen is not identified. The study, taken as a whole, reports: Larger-cohort validation covered only one TCR beta V-J rearrangement. Tumor Tregs overlapped most with tumor, then blood, naive CD4+ cells.

Full-length variable regions came from constant-region reverse primers plus semi-nested Nested Universal Primer A PCR. MiXCR was run by TCRdb on the 5' RACE reads, yielding one entry per CDR3 protein. The repertoire has about 40,000 distinct CDR3 sequences, less than 25% of them found once; the top ten carry under 5%. Tregs were sorted as CD4+CD25+CD127-/low cells. The clonotype comes from a female donor with breast cancer. Sequencing was performed on Tregs sorted from blood.

DNA of the CDR3: TGCAGTGCTATCGGAGGAGGAATTTACGAGCAGTACTTC. Protein sequence: CSAIGGGIYEQYF. V gene TRBV20-1 combines with J gene TRBJ2-7; D perhaps matches TRBD2 (5 bases). Per the germline V gene, CDR1 is DFQATT and CDR2 is SNEGSKA (reference sequence). The V end was cut by 4 bases, the J end by 4 bases, with 14 bases between. The CDR3 is 13 amino acids.